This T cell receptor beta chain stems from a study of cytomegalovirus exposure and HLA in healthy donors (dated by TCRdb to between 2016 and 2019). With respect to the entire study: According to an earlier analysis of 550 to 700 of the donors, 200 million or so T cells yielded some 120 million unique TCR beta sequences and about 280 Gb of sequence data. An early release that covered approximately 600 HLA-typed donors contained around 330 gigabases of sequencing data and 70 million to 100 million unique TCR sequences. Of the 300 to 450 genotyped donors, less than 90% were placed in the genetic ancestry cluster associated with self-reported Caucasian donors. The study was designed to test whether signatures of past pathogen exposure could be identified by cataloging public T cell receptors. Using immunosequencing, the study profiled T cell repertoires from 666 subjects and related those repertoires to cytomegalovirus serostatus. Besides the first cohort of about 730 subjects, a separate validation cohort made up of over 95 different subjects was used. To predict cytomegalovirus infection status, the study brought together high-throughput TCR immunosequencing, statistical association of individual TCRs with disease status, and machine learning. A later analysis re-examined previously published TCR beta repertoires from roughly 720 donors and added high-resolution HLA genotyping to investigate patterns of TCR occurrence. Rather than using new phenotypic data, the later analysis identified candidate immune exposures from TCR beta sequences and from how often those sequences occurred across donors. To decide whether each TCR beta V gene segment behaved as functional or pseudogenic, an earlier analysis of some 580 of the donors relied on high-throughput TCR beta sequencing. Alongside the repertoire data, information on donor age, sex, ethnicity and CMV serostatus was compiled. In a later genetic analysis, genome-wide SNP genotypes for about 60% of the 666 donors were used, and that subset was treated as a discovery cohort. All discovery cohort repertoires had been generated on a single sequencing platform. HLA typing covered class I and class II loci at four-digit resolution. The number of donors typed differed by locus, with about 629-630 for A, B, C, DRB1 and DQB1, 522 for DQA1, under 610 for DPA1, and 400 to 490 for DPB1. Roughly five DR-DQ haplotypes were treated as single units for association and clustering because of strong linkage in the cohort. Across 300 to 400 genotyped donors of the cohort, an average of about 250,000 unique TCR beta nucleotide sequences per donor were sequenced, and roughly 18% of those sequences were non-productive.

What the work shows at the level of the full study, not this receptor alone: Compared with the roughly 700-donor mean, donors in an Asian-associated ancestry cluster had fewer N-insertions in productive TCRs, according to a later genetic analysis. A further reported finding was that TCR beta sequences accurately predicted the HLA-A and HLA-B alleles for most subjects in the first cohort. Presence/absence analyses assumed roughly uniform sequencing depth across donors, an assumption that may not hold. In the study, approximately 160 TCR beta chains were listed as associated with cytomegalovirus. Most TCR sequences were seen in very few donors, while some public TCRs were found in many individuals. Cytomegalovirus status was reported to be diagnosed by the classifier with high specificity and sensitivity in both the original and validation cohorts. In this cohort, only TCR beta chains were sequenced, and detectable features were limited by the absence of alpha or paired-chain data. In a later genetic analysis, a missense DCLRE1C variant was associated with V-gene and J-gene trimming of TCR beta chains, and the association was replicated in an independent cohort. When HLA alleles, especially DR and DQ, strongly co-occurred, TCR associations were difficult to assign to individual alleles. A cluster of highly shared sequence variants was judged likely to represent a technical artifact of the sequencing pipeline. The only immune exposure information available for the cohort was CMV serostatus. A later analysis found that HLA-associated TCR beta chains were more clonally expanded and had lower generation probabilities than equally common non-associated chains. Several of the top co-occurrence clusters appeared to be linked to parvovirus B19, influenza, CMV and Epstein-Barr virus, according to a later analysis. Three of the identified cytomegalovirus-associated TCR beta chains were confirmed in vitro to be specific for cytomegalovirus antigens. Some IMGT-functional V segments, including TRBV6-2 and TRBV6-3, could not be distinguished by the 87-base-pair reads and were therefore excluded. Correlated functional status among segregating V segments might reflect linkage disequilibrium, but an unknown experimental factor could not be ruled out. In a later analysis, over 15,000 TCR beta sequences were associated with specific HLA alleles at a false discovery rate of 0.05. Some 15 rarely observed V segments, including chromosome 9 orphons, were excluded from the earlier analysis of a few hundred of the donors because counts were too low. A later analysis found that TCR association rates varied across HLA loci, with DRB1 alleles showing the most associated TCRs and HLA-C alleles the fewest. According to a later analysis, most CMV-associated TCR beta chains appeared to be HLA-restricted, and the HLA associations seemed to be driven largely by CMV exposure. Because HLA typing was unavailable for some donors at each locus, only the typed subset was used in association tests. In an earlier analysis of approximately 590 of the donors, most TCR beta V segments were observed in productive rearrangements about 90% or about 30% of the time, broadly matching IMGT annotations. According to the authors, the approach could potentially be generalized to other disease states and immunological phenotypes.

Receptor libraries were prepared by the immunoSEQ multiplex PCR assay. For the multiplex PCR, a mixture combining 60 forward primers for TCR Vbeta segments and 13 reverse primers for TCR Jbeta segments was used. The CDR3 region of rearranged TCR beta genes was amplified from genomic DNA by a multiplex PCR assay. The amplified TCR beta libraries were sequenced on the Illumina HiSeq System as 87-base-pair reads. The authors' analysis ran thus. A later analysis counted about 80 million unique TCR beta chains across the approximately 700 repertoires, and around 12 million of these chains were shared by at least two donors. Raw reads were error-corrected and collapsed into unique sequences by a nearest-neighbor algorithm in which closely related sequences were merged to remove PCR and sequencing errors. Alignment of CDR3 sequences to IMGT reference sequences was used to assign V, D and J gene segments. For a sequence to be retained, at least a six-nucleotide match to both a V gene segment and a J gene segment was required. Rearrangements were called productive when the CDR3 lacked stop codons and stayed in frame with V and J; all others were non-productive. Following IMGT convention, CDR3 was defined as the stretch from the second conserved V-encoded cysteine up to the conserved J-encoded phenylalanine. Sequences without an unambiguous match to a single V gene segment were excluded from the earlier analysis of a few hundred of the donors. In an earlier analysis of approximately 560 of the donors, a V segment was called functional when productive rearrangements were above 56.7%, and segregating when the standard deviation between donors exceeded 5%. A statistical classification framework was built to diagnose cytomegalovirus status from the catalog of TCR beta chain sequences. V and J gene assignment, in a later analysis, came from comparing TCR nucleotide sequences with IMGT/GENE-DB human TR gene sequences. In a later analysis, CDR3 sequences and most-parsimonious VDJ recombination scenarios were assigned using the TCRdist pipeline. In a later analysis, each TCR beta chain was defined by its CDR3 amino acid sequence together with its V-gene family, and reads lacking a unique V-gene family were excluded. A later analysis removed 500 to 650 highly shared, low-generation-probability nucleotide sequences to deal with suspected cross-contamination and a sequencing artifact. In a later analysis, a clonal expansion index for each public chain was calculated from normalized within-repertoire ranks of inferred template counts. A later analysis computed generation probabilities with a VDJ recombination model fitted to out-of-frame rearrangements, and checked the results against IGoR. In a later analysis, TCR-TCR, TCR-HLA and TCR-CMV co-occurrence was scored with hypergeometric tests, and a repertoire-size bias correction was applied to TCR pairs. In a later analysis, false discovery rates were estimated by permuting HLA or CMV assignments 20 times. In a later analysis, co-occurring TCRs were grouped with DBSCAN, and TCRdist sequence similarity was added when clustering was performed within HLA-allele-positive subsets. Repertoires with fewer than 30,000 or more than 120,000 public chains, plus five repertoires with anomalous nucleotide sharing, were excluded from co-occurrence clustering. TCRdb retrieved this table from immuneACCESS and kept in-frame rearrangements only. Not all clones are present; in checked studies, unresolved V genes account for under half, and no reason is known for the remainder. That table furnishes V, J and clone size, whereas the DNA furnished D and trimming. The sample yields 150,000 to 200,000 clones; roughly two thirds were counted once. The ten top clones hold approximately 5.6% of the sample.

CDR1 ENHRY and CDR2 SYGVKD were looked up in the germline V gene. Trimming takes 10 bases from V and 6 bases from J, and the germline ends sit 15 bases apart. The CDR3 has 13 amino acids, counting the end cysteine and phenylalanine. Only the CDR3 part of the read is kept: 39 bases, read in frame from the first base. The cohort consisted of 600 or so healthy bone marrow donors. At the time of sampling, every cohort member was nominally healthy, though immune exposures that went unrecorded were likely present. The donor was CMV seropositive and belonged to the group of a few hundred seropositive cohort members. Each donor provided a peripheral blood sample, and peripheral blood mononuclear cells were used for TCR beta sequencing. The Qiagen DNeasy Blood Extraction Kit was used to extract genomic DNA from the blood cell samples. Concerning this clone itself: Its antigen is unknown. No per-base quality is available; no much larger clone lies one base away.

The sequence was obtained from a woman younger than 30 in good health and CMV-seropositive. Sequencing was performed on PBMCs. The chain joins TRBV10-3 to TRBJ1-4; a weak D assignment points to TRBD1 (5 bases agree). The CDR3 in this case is CATALGRDEKLFF. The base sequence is TGTGCCACCGCTTTGGGGCGCGATGAAAAACTGTTTTTT.